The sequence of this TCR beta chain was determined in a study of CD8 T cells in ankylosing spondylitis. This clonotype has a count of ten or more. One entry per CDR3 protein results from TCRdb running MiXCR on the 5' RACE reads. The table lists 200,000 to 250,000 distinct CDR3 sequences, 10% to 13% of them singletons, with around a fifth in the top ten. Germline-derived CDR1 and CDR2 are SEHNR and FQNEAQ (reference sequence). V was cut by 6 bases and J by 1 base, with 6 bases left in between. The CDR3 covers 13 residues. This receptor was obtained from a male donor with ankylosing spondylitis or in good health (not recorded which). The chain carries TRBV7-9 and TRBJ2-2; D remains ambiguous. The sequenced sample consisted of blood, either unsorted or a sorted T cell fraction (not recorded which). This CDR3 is CASRRRNTGELFF. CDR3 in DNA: TGTGCCAGCAGGCGGCGGAACACCGGGGAGCTGTTTTTT.